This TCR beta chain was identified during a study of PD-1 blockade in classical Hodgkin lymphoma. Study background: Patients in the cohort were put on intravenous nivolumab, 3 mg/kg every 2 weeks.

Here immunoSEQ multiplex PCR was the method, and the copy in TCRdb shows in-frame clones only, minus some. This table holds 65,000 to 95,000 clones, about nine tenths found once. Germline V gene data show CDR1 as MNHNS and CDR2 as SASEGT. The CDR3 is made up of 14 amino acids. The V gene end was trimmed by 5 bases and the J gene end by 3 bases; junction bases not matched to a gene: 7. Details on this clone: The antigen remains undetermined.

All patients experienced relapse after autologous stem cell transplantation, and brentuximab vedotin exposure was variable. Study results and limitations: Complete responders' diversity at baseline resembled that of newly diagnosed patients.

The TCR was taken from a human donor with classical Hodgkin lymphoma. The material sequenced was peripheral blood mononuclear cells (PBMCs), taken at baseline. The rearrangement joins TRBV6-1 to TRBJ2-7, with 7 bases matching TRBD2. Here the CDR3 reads CASSKPGLNYEQYF. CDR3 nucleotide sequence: TGTGCCAGCAGTAAACCGGGACTAAACTACGAGCAGTACTTC.